Below are 5 T cell receptor beta chains sequenced from a single sample in a study of blood T cell repertoires in COVID-19. The protocol was immunoSEQ multiplex PCR, while the TCRdb copy is restricted to in-frame clones and leaves out a portion. The sample records hundreds of thousands of clones, roughly 90% being singletons. Sample: peripheral blood. These receptors originate from a woman between 40 and 55 years old who had recovered from COVID-19.

The gene calls are TRBV27 and TRBJ1-2, with TRBD1 matching over 8 bases. This CDR3 is 19 amino acids long. In germline, CDR1 is MNHEY, CDR2 SMNVEV (reference sequence). V trimming: 2 bases; J trimming: 2 bases; junction bases outside the gene matches: 16. The CDR3 DNA sequence: TGTGCCAGCAGTTTAAGAGAGGGTACAGGGGGAAGGGTGAACTATGGCTACACCTTC. Amino acids: CASSLREGTGGRVNYGYTF.

V usage is TRBV4-1 and J usage is TRBJ1-2; no definite D call. In germline, CDR1 is MGHRA, CDR2 YSYEKL. CDR3 length: 14 residues. V was clipped by 1 base and J by 6 bases, with 12 bases between them. The CDR3 sequence is CASSQGQVPNGYTF. The CDR3 nucleotides read TGCGCCAGCAGCCAAGGACAAGTACCTAATGGCTACACCTTC.

The gene calls are TRBV3-1 (or the pseudogene TRBV3-2) and TRBJ2-3; 7 nucleotides match TRBD1. Per the germline V gene, CDR1 is LGHDT and CDR2 is YNNKEL (reference sequence). V lost 6 bases and J lost 4; bases outside the gene matches: 1. The CDR3 has 12 residues. In DNA form, the CDR3 reads TGTGCCAGCAGTCAGGGGGCAGATACGCAGTATTTT. It is translated as CASSQGADTQYF.

Here the CDR3 reads CASSLSWDRETQYF. CDR3 sequence (DNA): TGTGCCAGCAGCTTATCATGGGACAGGGAGACCCAGTACTTC. The chain employs TRBV7-2 and TRBJ2-5, with 8 bases lining up with TRBD1. Germline V lookup: CDR1 SGHTA, CDR2 FQGNSA. Germline trimming cut 2 bases from V and 5 bases from J; bases unmatched to any gene: 4. The CDR3 has 14 amino acids.

CDR3 bases: TGTGCCAGCAGTTGGCACCGGACAGGGGGCACCGGGGAGCTGTTTTTT. It specifies CASSWHRTGGTGELFF. V usage is TRBV27 and J usage is TRBJ2-2, with 10 bases matching TRBD1. The CDR3 has 16 residues. Germline V gene sequence: CDR1 MNHEY, CDR2 SMNVEV (reference sequence). V shed 4 bases, J shed 4 bases, and the junction held 6 bases outside the gene matches.